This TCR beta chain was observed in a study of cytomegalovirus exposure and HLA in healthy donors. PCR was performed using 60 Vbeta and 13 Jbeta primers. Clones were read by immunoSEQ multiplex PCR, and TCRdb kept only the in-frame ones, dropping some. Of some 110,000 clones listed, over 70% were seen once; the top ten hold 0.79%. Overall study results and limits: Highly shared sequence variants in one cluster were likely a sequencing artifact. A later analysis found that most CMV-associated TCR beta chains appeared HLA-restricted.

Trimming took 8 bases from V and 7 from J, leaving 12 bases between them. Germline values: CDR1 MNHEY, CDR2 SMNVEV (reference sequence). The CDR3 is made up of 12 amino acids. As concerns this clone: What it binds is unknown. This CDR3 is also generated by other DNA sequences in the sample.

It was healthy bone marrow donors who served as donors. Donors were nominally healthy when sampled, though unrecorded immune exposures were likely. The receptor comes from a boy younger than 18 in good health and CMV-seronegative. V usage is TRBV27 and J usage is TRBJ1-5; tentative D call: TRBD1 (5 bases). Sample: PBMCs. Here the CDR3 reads CASQGVGQPQHF. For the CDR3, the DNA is TGTGCCAGCCAGGGTGTGGGACAGCCCCAGCATTTT.